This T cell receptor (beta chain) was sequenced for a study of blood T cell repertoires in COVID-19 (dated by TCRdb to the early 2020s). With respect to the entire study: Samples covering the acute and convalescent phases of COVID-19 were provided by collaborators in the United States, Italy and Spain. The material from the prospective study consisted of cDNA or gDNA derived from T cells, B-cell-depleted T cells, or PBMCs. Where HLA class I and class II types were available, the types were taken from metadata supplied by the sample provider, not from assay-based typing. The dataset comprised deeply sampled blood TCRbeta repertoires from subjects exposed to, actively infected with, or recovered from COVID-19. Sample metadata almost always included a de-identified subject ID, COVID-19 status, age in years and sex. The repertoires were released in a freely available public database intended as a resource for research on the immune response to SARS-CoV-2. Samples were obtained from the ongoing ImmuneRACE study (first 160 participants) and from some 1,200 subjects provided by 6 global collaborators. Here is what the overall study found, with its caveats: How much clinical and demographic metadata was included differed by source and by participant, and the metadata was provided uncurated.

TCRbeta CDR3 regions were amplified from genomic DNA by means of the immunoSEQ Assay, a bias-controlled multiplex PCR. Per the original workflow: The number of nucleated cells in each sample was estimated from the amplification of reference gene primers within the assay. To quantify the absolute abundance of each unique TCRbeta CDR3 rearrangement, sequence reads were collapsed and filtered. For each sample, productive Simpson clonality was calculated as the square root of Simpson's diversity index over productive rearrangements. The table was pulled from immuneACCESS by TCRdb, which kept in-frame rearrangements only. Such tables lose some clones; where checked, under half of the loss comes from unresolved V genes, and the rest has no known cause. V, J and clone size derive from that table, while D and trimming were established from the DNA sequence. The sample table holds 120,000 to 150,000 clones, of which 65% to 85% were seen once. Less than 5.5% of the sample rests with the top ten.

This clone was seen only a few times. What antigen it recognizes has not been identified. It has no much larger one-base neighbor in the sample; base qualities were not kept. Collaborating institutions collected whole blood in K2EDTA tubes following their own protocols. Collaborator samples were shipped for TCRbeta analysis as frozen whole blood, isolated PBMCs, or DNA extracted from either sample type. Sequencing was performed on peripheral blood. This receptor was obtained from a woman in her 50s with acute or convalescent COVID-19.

In nucleotide form, the sequence is TGTGCCAGCAGTTACTCGGCGGTAGGGAACACTGAAGCTTTCTTT. Its protein product is CASSYSAVGNTEAFF. This chain joins TRBV6-5 to TRBJ1-1; the D segment cannot be called with confidence. A distance of 9 bases separates the germline ends of V and J, which lose 0 bases and 1 base respectively. Sequences MNHEY (CDR1) and SVGAGI (CDR2) are obtained from the germline V gene. The cysteine opens and the phenylalanine closes a CDR3 of 15 amino acids. Only the CDR3 portion is preserved as DNA: 45 bases, with reading frame beginning at the first base.